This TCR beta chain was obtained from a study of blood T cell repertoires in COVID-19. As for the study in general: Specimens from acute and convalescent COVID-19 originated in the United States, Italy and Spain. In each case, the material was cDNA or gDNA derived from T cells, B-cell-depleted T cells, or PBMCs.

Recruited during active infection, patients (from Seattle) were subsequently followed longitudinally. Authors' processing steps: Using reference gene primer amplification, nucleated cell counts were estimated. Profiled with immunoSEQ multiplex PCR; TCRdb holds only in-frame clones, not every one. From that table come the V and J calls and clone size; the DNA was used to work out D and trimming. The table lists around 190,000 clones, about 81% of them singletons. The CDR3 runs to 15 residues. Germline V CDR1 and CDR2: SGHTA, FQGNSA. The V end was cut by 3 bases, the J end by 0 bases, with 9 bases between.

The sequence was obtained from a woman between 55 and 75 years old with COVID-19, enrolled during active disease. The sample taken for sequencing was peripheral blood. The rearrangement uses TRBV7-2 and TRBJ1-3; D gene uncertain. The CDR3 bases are TGTGCCAGCAGCTTGGTGAGGAGCTCTGGAAACACCATATATTTT. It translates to CASSLVRSSGNTIYF.